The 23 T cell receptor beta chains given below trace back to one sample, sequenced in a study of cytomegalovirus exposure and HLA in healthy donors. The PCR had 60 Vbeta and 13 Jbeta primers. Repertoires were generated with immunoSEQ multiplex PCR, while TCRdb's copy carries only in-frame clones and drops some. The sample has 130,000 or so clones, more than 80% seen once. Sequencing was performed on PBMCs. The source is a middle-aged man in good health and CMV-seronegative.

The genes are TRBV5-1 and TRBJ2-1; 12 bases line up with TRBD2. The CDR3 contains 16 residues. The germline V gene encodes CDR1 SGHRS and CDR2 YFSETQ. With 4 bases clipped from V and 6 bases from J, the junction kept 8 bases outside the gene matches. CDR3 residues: CASSQRPGLAGNEQFF. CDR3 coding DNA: TGCGCCAGCAGCCAACGACCGGGACTAGCGGGCAATGAGCAGTTCTTC.

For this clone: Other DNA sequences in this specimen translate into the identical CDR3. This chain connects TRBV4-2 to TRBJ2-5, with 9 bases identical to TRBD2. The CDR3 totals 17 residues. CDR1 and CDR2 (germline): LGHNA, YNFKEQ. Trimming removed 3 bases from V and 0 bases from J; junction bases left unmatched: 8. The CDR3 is CASSQGLASGDQETQYF. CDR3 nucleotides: TGTGCCAGCAGCCAGGGTCTGGCTAGCGGGGACCAAGAGACCCAGTACTTC.

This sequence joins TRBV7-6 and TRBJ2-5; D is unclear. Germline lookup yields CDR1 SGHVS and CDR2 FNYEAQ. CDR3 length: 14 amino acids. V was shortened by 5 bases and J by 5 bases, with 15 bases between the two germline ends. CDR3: CASSDARVSETQYF. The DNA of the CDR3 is TGTGCCAGCAGCGACGCACGGGTCTCTGAGACCCAGTACTTC.

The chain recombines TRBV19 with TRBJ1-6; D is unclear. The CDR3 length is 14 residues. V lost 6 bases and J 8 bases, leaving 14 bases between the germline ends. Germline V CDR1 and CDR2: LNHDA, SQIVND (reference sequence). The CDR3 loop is CASRERGFYSPLHF. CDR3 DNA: TGTGCCAGTAGGGAGCGGGGTTTCTATTCACCCCTCCACTTT.

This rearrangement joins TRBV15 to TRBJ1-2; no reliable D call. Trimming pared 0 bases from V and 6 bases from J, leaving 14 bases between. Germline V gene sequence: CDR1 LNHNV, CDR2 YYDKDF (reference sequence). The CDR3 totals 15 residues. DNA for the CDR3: TGTGCCACCAGCAGAGATAAAACCCTCTCGGATGGCTACACCTTC. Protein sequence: CATSRDKTLSDGYTF.

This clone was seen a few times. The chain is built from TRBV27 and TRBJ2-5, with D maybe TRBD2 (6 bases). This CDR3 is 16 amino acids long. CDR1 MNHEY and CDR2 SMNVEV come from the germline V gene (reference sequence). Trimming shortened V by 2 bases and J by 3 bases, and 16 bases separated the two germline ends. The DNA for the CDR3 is TGTGCCAGCAGTTTACGCGGGATGTCCGCCGAAGAGACCCAGTACTTC. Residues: CASSLRGMSAEETQYF.

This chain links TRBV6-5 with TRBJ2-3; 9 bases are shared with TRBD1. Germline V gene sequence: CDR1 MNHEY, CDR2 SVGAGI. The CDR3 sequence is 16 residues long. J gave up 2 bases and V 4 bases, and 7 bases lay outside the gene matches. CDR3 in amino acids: CASSSGQGLDTDTQYF. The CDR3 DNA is TGTGCCAGCAGTTCTGGACAGGGGCTGGACACAGATACGCAGTATTTT.

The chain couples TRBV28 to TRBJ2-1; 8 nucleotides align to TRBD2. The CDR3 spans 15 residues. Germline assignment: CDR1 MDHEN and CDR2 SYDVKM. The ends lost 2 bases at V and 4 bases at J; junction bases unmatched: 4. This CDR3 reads CASSLGGTSYNEQFF. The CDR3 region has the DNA TGTGCCAGCAGTTTAGGTGGGACTAGTTACAATGAGCAGTTCTTC.

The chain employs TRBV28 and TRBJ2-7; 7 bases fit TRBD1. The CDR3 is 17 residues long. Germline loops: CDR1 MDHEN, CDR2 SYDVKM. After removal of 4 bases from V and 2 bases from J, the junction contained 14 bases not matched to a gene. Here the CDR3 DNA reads TGTGCCAGCAGTTCTCCACTAACCGGGACAGCGACCTACGAGCAGTACTTC. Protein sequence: CASSSPLTGTATYEQYF.

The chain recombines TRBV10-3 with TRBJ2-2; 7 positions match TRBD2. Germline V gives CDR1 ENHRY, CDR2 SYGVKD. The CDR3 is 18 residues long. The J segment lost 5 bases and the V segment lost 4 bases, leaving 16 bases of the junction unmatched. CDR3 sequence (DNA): TGTGCCATCAGTGCCGGACGAGGGGCGGGAGTCGGAACCGGGGAGCTGTTTTTT. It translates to CAISAGRGAGVGTGELFF.

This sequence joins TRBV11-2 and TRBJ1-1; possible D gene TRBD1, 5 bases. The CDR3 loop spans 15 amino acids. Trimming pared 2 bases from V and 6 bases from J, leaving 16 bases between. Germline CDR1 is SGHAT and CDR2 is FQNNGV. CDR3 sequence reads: CASSLLGAEGAEAFF. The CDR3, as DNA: TGTGCCAGCAGCTTATTAGGGGCCGAAGGGGCTGAAGCTTTCTTT.

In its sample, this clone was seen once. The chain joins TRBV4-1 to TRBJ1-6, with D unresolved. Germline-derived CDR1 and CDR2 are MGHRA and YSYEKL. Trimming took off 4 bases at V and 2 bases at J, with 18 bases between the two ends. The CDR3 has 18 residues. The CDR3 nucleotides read TGCGCCAGCAGCCCCAACTCCGAGGGAATTACCTATAATTCACCCCTCCACTTT. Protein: CASSPNSEGITYNSPLHF.

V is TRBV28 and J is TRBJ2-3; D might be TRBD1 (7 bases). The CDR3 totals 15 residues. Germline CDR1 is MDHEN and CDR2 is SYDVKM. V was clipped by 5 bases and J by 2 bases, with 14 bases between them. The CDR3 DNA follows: TGTGCCAGCAGTGCCCGGGGGACAGCCACAGATACGCAGTATTTT. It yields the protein CASSARGTATDTQYF.

The CDR3 loop reads CASERGTGELFF. CDR3 sequence (DNA): TGTGCCAGCGAACGGGGCACCGGGGAGCTGTTTTTT. This sequence joins TRBV9 and TRBJ2-2; D is possibly TRBD2 (5 bases). Germline assignment: CDR1 SGDLS and CDR2 YYNGEE. The length of the CDR3 is 12 residues. The V end lost 7 bases, the J end lost 4 bases, and 8 bases lay between the germline ends.

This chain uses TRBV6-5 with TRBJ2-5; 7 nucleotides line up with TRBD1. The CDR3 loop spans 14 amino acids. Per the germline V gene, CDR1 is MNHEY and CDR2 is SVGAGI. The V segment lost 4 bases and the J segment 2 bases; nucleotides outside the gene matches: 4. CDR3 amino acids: CASSSGQKQETQYF. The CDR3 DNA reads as TGTGCCAGCAGTTCGGGACAGAAGCAAGAGACCCAGTACTTC.

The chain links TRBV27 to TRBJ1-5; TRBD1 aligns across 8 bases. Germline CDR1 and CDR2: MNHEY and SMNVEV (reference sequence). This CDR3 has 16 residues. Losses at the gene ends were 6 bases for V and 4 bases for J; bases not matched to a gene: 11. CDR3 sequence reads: CASRQNRGIRNQPQHF. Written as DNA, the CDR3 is TGTGCCAGCAGACAAAACAGGGGGATTCGGAATCAGCCCCAGCATTTT.

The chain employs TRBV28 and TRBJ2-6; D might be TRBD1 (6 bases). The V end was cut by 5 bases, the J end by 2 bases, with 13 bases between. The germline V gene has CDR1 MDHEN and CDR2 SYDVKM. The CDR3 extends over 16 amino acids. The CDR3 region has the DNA TGTGCCAGCAGTCTTACTCAGGGGACTGGGGCCAACGTCCTGACTTTC. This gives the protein CASSLTQGTGANVLTF. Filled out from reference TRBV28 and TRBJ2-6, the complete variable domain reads DVKVTQSSRYLVKRTGEKVFLECVQDMDHENMFWYRQDPGLGLRLIYFSYDVKMKEKGDIPEGYSVSREKKERFSLILESASTNQTSMYLCASSLTQGTGANVLTFGAGSRLTVL.

This CDR3 is CAIKIQGFGIGNTIYF. CDR3 nucleotides: TGTGCCATCAAGATACAGGGTTTCGGAATTGGAAACACCATATATTTT. The chain recombines TRBV10-3 with TRBJ1-3; tentatively, D is TRBD1 (6 bases). With 7 bases removed from V and 3 bases from J, the gap between germline ends came to 19 bases. This CDR3 is 16 amino acids long. In germline, CDR1 is ENHRY, CDR2 SYGVKD.

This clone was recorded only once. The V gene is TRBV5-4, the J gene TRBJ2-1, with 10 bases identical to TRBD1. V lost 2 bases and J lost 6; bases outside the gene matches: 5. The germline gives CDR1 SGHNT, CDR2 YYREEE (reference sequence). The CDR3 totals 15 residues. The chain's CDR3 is CASSLGQGVFNEQFF. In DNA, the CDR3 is TGTGCCAGCAGCTTAGGACAGGGGGTTTTCAATGAGCAGTTCTTC.

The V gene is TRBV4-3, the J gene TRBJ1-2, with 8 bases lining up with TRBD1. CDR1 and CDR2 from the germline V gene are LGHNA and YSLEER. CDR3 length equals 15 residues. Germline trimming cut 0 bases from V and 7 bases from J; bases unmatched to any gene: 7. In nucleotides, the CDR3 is TGCGCCAGCAGCCAAGACCCGACAGGGGATAGTGGCTACACCTTC. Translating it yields CASSQDPTGDSGYTF.

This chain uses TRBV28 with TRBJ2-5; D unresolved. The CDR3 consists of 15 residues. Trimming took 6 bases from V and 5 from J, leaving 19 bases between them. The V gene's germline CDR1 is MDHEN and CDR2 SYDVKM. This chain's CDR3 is CASSLIISRRETQYF. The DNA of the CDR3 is TGTGCCAGCAGCCTCATAATTTCGAGGCGGGAGACCCAGTACTTC.

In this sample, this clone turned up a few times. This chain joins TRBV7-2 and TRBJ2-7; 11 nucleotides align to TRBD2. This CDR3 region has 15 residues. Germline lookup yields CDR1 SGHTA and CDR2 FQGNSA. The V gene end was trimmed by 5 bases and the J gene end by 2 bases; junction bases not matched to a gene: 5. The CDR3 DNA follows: TGTGCCAGCAGCCAACAACTAGCGGGAGCCTACGAGCAGTACTTC. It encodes CASSQQLAGAYEQYF.

The DNA of the CDR3 is TGCAGTGCTAGAGCGGGAACTGAAGCTTTCTTT. Translating it yields CSARAGTEAFF. The rearrangement joins TRBV20-1 to TRBJ1-1; no clear D gene. The CDR3 runs 11 residues. Germline V lookup: CDR1 DFQATT, CDR2 SNEGSKA (reference sequence). The V gene lost 1 base and the J gene lost 5 bases, with 5 bases spanning the gap.